The 24 T cell receptor beta chains below all came from one sample that was sequenced in a study of tumor-infiltrating lymphocytes in primary liver carcinoma. Bulk tissue was left unsorted, and RNA and DNA were co-extracted from around 18-30 mg of it. Priming with a constant-region primer yielded TCR beta cDNA from around 540 ng total RNA. Three rounds of nested multiplex PCR with slightly modified ARM-PCR produced TCR beta libraries. TRBV1-TRBV30 forward primers paired with a C-beta reverse primer were used in the first two PCR rounds, which ran roughly 9 cycles each. TCRdb reprocessed the multiplex PCR reads via MiXCR and lists one record per CDR3 protein. The sample carries 45,000 to 65,000 distinct CDR3 sequences, over 75% recorded once. The material sequenced was liver tumor tissue from sampling region 5. Regarding subset: tumor region T5, tumor centre. The receptors come from a man aged 35-49 years with primary liver carcinoma and hepatitis B virus infection.

In the case of this clonotype: This is likely a read error, given that the CDR3 carries no conserved phenylalanine or tryptophan at its end. This chain connects TRBV4-2 to TRBJ1-1; D is undetermined. This CDR3 spans 14 amino acids. In germline, CDR1 is LGHNA, CDR2 YNFKEQ. CDR3 sequence (DNA): TGTTCCAGCAGCAAGGCTGGACGGTCGACTGAAGCTTTCCTT. Its protein is CSSSKAGRSTEAFL.

Concerning this clonotype itself: An end of the junction does not agree with germline; a read error may underlie this. The chain employs TRBV4-3 and TRBJ2-3; possible D gene TRBD2, 5 bases. The CDR3 spans 14 residues. Germline CDR1 is LGHNA and CDR2 is YSLEER. CDR3 nucleotide sequence: TGCGTCAGCAGCCAACGGACTTTCACAGATACGCAGTATTTT. This sequence encodes CVSSQRTFTDTQYF.

With regard to this clonotype: Germline and junction disagree at one end, which may indicate a read error. The chain couples TRBV4-3 to TRBJ2-3, with 12 bases matching TRBD2. Germline V gene data show CDR1 as LGHNA and CDR2 as YSLEER. This CDR3 is 20 amino acids long. The CDR3 DNA reads TGCGCCAGTAGCCAAGATATTCCCTCCGAGACTAGCGGGAGAGCAGATACGCAGTATTTT. This gives the protein CASSQDIPSETSGRADTQYF.

Concerning this clonotype: The conserved closing phenylalanine or tryptophan is absent in this CDR3, likely reflecting a read error. V and J are TRBV7-7 and TRBJ2-1; D possibly corresponds to TRBD1 (5 bases). Germline CDR1 and CDR2: SSHAT and FNYEAQ (reference sequence). This CDR3 region has 14 residues. The CDR3 spells CTSSYDSSYNEQFL. DNA for the CDR3: TGTACCAGCAGCTACGACAGCTCCTACAATGAGCAGTTCTTG.

A note on this clonotype: Here the CDR3 omits its conserved ending phenylalanine or tryptophan, so a read error is the likely source. V is TRBV24-1 and J is TRBJ2-7; 12 bases map to TRBD1. Per germline, CDR1 KGHDR and CDR2 SFDVKD. V gave up 8 bases and J gave up 5 bases; unmatched junction bases: 3. CDR3 length: 13 amino acids. The CDR3 protein is CATMGQGANEQYI. CDR3 DNA sequence: TGTGCCACCATGGGACAGGGGGCTAACGAGCAGTACATC.

With regard to this clonotype: The junction shows a germline mismatch at one end, possibly a read error. The V and J genes are TRBV11-2 and TRBJ2-1; TRBD2 matches at 9 bases. This CDR3 contains 14 residues. Germline V gene lookup returns CDR1 SGHAT and CDR2 FQNNGV. The CDR3 is CVSSTSGFYVEQFF. The CDR3 bases are TGTGTCAGCAGTACTAGCGGGTTCTACGTTGAGCAGTTCTTC.

Comments on this clonotype: The conserved phenylalanine or tryptophan is not found at the CDR3 terminus, so this likely reflects a read error. The chain uses TRBV11-2 and TRBJ1-5; a possible D gene is TRBD1 (6 bases). Trimming shortened V by 9 bases and J by 1 base, and 22 bases separated the two germline ends. Per germline, CDR1 SGHAT and CDR2 FQNNGV. There are 17 residues in the CDR3. DNA for the CDR3: TGTGCCAGTAACTTAGTAGGGGTAACAGGGAGCAATCAGCCCCAGCATTCT. Protein: CASNLVGVTGSNQPQHS.

Note on this clonotype: As the CDR3 is not closed by the conserved phenylalanine or tryptophan, this likely results from a read error. The rearrangement joins TRBV12-3 or TRBV12-4 to TRBJ1-5; TRBD1 might be the D (6 bases). The V gene lost 6 bases and the J gene lost 6 bases, with 12 bases spanning the gap. This CDR3 spans 13 amino acids. The CDR3 coding sequence is TGTGCCAGCAGCCCTAGGGGGAGTCAGCCCCAGCATTTA. Translating it yields CASSPRGSQPQHL.

On this clonotype: The junction departs from the called germline gene at one end, perhaps through a read error. This rearrangement joins TRBV6-5 to TRBJ1-4; D is undetermined. Looked up from germline, CDR1 is MNHEY and CDR2 is SVGAGI. The CDR3 spans 15 residues. The CDR3 DNA reads TGTGCCAGCAGTTACGACATTGCAACCAATGAAAAACTGTTTTTT. Its translation: CASSYDIATNEKLFF.

The sample holds a few counts of this clonotype. This may be a read error: a much more frequent sequence differs by one nucleotide. The rearrangement joins TRBV2 to TRBJ2-7; possible D gene TRBD2, 6 bases. The germline V gene has CDR1 SNHLY and CDR2 FYNNEI. CDR3 length equals 13 residues. The CDR3 region has the DNA TGTGTCAGCAAGGGAGGAATCTCCTACGAGCAGTACTTC. This codes for CVSKGGISYEQYF.

The V call is TRBV29-1, the J call TRBJ2-7; no clear D gene. Germline CDR1 and CDR2: SQVTM and ANQGSEA. Trimming stripped 6 bases from V and 7 bases from J, with 19 bases between. CDR3 size: 13 residues. The CDR3 is CSVDVGYVDEQYF. The DNA of the CDR3 is TGCAGCGTCGATGTAGGGTATGTCGATGAGCAGTACTTC.

Concerning this clonotype: Since the CDR3 does not end with the conserved phenylalanine or tryptophan, this likely comes from a read error. V gene TRBV11-1 combines with J gene TRBJ2-1, with D possibly TRBD2 on 6 matching bases. Trimming pared 6 bases from V and 8 bases from J, leaving 23 bases between. CDR1 is SGHAT and CDR2 is FQDESV in the germline V gene (reference sequence). CDR3 length: 16 amino acids. CDR3 in amino acids: CASRKKLRIGGYEQFL. CDR3 sequence (DNA): TGTGCCAGCAGAAAAAAGTTGAGGATAGGAGGGTATGAGCAGTTCCTC.

On this clonotype: A read error may produce the germline difference seen at one junction end. This chain links TRBV12-3 or TRBV12-4 with TRBJ2-7; no clear D. The CDR3 covers 16 residues. CDR3 nucleotide sequence: TGTGCCAGCAGTTTAATGGGGTGCCTAAGACCCTACAAGCAGTACTTC. Translating it yields CASSLMGCLRPYKQYF.

With regard to this clonotype: A read error may account for a junction end that differs from germline. The rearrangement links TRBV6-5 to TRBJ2-1; 8 nucleotides line up with TRBD2. The CDR3 is made up of 11 amino acids. Germline values: CDR1 MNHEY, CDR2 SVGAGI. This CDR3 reads CSSGGGGEQFF. CDR3 DNA sequence: TGTTCCAGCGGGGGCGGAGGTGAGCAGTTCTTC.

Worth noting for this clonotype: Because the CDR3 is missing its conserved closing phenylalanine or tryptophan, this is likely a read error. The CDR3 DNA is TGTGGCATCACTGAAACCGGGACAGGGCATGGCTACACCCTC. Its translation: CGITETGTGHGYTL. The genes are TRBV10-3 and TRBJ1-2, with 9 nucleotides matching TRBD1. The germline CDR1 and CDR2 sequences are ENHRY and SYGVKD. The CDR3 length is 14 residues.

The chain couples TRBV29-1 to TRBJ2-5; the D is unclear. V was trimmed by 7 bases and J by 5 bases, leaving 14 bases between them. Looked up from germline, CDR1 is SQVTM and CDR2 is ANQGSEA. There are 12 residues in the CDR3. The CDR3 loop reads CSDLTWMETQYF. Written as DNA, the CDR3 is TGCAGCGACCTAACATGGATGGAGACCCAGTACTTC.

A note on this clonotype: The CDR3 does not end in the conserved phenylalanine or tryptophan, so this is likely a read error. J is TRBJ2-7 and V is TRBV11-2; D is unresolved. CDR3 size: 14 residues. CDR1 and CDR2 (germline): SGHAT, FQNNGV. Trimming shortened V by 9 bases and J by 5 bases, and 20 bases separated the two germline ends. The CDR3 region is CASGLAQAIHEQYI. Written as DNA, the CDR3 is TGTGCCAGTGGCTTAGCTCAGGCCATCCACGAGCAGTACATC.

In the case of this clonotype: The germline gene is not matched at one end of the junction; a read error may be the cause. The chain couples TRBV28 to TRBJ2-7; the D gene is possibly TRBD2 (6 bases). The germline V gene encodes CDR1 MDHEN and CDR2 SYDVKM. This CDR3 region has 14 residues. The CDR3 reads CASSLYGRVDEQHF. The CDR3 DNA is TGTGCAAGCAGTTTGTACGGGAGAGTAGACGAGCAGCACTTC.

Comments on this clonotype: One end of the junction varies from germline; a read error may be responsible. This rearrangement joins TRBV4-2 to TRBJ2-2, with a possible D match to TRBD2 (6 bases). The germline gives CDR1 LGHNA, CDR2 YNFKEQ. The CDR3 loop spans 14 amino acids. In DNA form, the CDR3 reads TGTACCAGCAGCCAAGATCAAGTGGGAGGTGAGCTGTTTTTT. It translates to CTSSQDQVGGELFF.

Turning to this clonotype: Likely a read error: the CDR3 ends without its conserved phenylalanine or tryptophan. The genes are TRBV28 and TRBJ2-4; tentative D call: TRBD2 (5 bases). V lost 10 bases, J lost 6 bases, and 22 bases lay in between. The germline gives CDR1 MDHEN, CDR2 SYDVKM. The CDR3 covers 15 residues. The CDR3 region is CATLLVGGGVNIQYS. CDR3 sequence (DNA): TGTGCCACCCTCCTTGTCGGTGGAGGAGTAAACATTCAGTACTCC.

As for this clonotype: The junction differs from germline at one of its ends, possibly a read error. The rearrangement joins TRBV5-4 to TRBJ2-1, with TRBD2 identical over 10 bases. Germline-derived CDR1 and CDR2 are SGHNT and YYREEE (reference sequence). The CDR3 has 16 residues. The CDR3 nucleotides are TGTGCCAGCAGCGGACTAGCGGCAAGCTCCTATAATGAGCACTTCTTC. It translates to CASSGLAASSYNEHFF.

In regard to this clonotype: At one boundary the junction diverges from the germline segment, which might be a read error. This rearrangement joins TRBV6-1 to TRBJ2-5; TRBD1 aligns across 11 bases. The CDR3 contains 13 residues. Germline V lookup: CDR1 MNHNS, CDR2 SASEGT. The CDR3 sequence: CANRTGGRETQHF. The CDR3 DNA is TGTGCCAACAGGACAGGGGGCCGGGAGACCCAGCACTTC.

As concerns this clonotype: An end of the junction does not agree with germline; a read error may underlie this. The chain couples TRBV6-6 to TRBJ2-3; D perhaps matches TRBD1 (5 bases). Per germline, CDR1 MNHNY and CDR2 SVGAGI (reference sequence). The CDR3 covers 12 residues. The CDR3 sequence is CTSTDSKDTQYF. Written as DNA, the CDR3 is TGTACCAGCACCGACAGCAAAGATACACAGTATTTT.

Points on this clonotype: At one boundary the junction diverges from the germline segment, which might be a read error. CDR3 amino acids: CAISLPGRVDGTDTQYF. In DNA, the CDR3 is TGCGCCATCAGCTTGCCAGGGAGGGTCGACGGCACGGATACGCAGTATTTT. The chain links TRBV5-1 to TRBJ2-3, with 7 bases that match TRBD2. CDR3 length: 17 amino acids. Per germline, CDR1 SGHRS and CDR2 YFSETQ.